The T cell receptor (beta chain) described here comes from a study of T cell responses to AZD1222 COVID-19 vaccine. Overall study context: Second doses at about 4 or about 12 weeks were pooled.

Assay: immunoSEQ multiplex PCR; the TCRdb copy retains only in-frame clones and omits some. The sample has about 85,000 clones, nearly 90% seen once. Germline loops: CDR1 SGHRS, CDR2 YFSETQ. This CDR3 region has 14 residues. V was cut by 0 bases and J by 2 bases, with 7 bases left in between. Note on this clone: The same CDR3 can be traced to other DNA sequences in this sample.

The source is an adult in good health. The material was peripheral blood, obtained on day 0 of AZD1222 vaccination. This sequence joins TRBV5-1 and TRBJ2-3; D is possibly TRBD1 or TRBD2 (6 bases each). This CDR3 is CASSLAGATDTQYF. CDR3 nucleotides: TGCGCCAGCAGCTTGGCGGGGGCCACAGATACGCAGTATTTT.